The source of this T cell receptor (beta chain) is a study of CD8 T cells in ankylosing spondylitis. Making use of molecular barcodes, quantitative 5'-RACE generated TCR beta libraries. TCRdb processed the 5' RACE reads anew with MiXCR; each CDR3 protein has one entry. This sample has 500,000 to 650,000 distinct CDR3 sequences; roughly 5.3% occur once, and the top ten carry under 4.5%. The CDR3 runs to 13 residues. CDR1 is DFQATT, CDR2 SNEGSKA, per germline (reference sequence). Trimming removed 6 bases from V and 7 bases from J, with 19 bases in between. To note about this clonotype: The antigen is not known.

The study, taken as a whole, reports: There was a TCR beta motif, made of fewer than 10 highly homologous variants, that appeared characteristic of ankylosing spondylitis blood. Researchers report that disease-linked clones proved CD8+ and relatively rare in peripheral blood. Significant enrichment of disease-linked clones was reported in matched ankylosing spondylitis synovial fluid.

The sequenced material came from blood, either unsorted or a sorted T cell fraction (not recorded which). The chain links TRBV20-1 to TRBJ2-7; D may be TRBD2 (5 bases). The sequence came from a male donor with ankylosing spondylitis. Here the CDR3 DNA reads TGCAGTGCCGAGACTACCGGCGAGATGGAGCAGTACTTC. The encoded protein is CSAETTGEMEQYF.